This T cell receptor (beta chain) appears in the sequencing data of a study of blood T cell repertoires in COVID-19 (TCRdb year 2020). For context, the study as a whole: Samples from collaborators originated in the United States, Italy and Spain and spanned both the acute and convalescent phases of COVID-19. The material from the prospective study consisted of cDNA or gDNA derived from T cells, B-cell-depleted T cells, or PBMCs. Subjects who had been exposed to COVID-19, were actively infected with it, or had recovered from it provided the deeply sampled blood TCRbeta repertoires that made up the dataset. A freely available public database, intended as a resource for researchers studying the immune response to SARS-CoV-2, is where the repertoires were released. Samples came from the ongoing ImmuneRACE study (first 160 participants) plus 1,254 subjects from 6 global collaborators. Sample metadata almost always included a de-identified subject ID, COVID-19 status, age in years and sex. Where available, HLA class I and class II types were taken from metadata supplied by the sample provider and were not determined by assay-based typing. What the work shows at the level of the full study, not this receptor alone: Clinical and demographic metadata were provided uncurated, with the amount varying by source and participant.

Each collaborating institution followed its own protocols to collect whole blood in K2EDTA tubes. For TCRbeta analysis, collaborator samples were shipped as frozen whole blood, as isolated PBMCs, or as DNA extracted from either sample type. Including cysteine and phenylalanine, the CDR3 has 13 amino acids. CDR3 DNA is the only sequence kept; it has 39 bases, read in frame from the first base. The germline V gene (reference sequence) supplies CDR1 LNHDA and CDR2 SQIVND. Trimmed from V: 5 bases; trimmed from J: 8 bases; junction bases lacking a gene match: 8. Notes on this clone: Its antigen target is currently unknown. One base away there is no much larger clone; base qualities are not given.

The immunoSEQ Assay, a bias-controlled multiplex PCR, was used to amplify TCRbeta CDR3 regions from genomic DNA. As for how the authors treated the data: The number of nucleated cells in each sample was estimated by amplification of reference gene primers within the assay. To quantify the absolute abundance of each unique TCRbeta CDR3 rearrangement, sequence reads were collapsed and filtered. For each sample, productive Simpson clonality was calculated as the square root of Simpson's diversity index over productive rearrangements. TCRdb took this table from immuneACCESS and kept in-frame rearrangements with V and J called. Such tables lack part of the clones; where checked against another copy, unresolved V genes explain under half of the gap, and the rest is unexplained. V and J calls and clone size are those listed in that table; D and trimming were worked out from the DNA. The sample table holds about 250,000 clones, of which roughly three quarters were seen once. Roughly 4% of the sample is held by the ten biggest clonotypes.

In this chain, TRBV19 is recombined with TRBJ1-2; 7 bases in the junction line up with TRBD1. Sequencing input: peripheral blood. The receptor comes from a woman aged 40 to 50 with active or convalescent COVID-19. Here is the DNA: TGTGCCAGTAGTCCGGGGACAGAAGTAGGCTACACCTTC. It is translated as CASSPGTEVGYTF.